Here is one TCR beta chain with its context. It lacks a known antigen. No base qualities exist here, and no much larger clone lies one base off it. The donors were healthy, HIV-negative adults who had no recently reported acute infections or vaccinations. Every donor was a Caucasian adult living in Nashville, Tennessee, USA. Magnetic negative selection was used to enrich CD4+ T cells, after which naive cells were positively selected on CD45RA and the negative fraction became the memory subset. Blood was obtained by leukapheresis, after which PBMCs were separated by Ficoll-Histopaque density gradient centrifugation and cryopreserved in liquid nitrogen vapor phase. Analytical flow cytometry was used to check the purity and quantity of every magnetically sorted T cell population. Genomic DNA was isolated from every sorted fraction and measured by UV absorbance on a Nanodrop 2000c. These data originate in a study of shared clonotypes between healthy human individuals (dated by TCRdb to 2019 to 2021). Regarding the research as a whole: The cohort comprised two women and three men aged 18 to 49 years. Blood TCR repertoires of roughly five healthy adults were deeply sequenced to estimate repertoire size and the extent of clonotype sharing between individuals. Each donor's leukapheresis produced roughly between roughly 0.9 and 9 billion PBMCs. Libraries were prepared and TCR repertoires were sequenced by different laboratories using diverse techniques, in order to increase sequencing depth and limit assay-specific biases. For each donor, CD4 naive and CD4 memory were each run on three plates, CD8 naive on two plates, and CD8 memory on one plate. The investigation overall reported the following: Pairwise subsampling led to the expectation that sequencing depth would affect the degree of clonotype sharing among donors. The small number of donors limited the genetic and exposure-history diversity represented. Estimated clonotype richness was generally larger for naive than for memory subsets. Rarefaction of sorted-subset datasets indicated incomplete sequencing despite the large sequencing depth. Higher generation probabilities were observed for clonotypes shared by all four sorted-subset donors than for non-shared clonotypes. Sampling was restricted to blood, and TCR repertoires in tissues likely differ from the TCR repertoires found in blood. Sharing across a few donors was observed for 5% to 6.5% of naive CD4, over 3% of naive CD8, 2.3% of memory CD4, and approximately 0.41% of memory CD8 clonotypes.

Using the deep immunoSEQ assay, multiplex PCR amplified TCR CDR3 regions from genomic DNA. For each cell subset, the extracted genomic DNA was distributed evenly across all wells of several immunoSEQ 96-well plates, and each plate served as one replicate. For sorted subsets, each replicate PCR was loaded with 200 ng genomic DNA, equivalent to about 30,000 T cell genomes. The purified libraries were quantified using a Qubit 3.0 fluorometer, sized with a Bioanalyzer 2100, and then quantified again using the KAPA Library Quantification kit. Every immunoSEQ 96-well plate was sequenced on a dedicated single-read 150-cycle Illumina NextSeq 550 flow cell. The study's own analysis went as follows. Because the immunoSEQ output included only junctional sequences and no quality scores, the filtering could not be the same as the filtering used for full-length reads. Sequences were annotated with PyIR, a Python wrapper for IgBLAST v1.9, using IMGT germline references to assign V/J genes and CDR3. Any read was removed if the V/J assignment was weak (E-value above 1e-6), the CDR3 was missing, or the read contained stop codons, out-of-frame junctions, or ambiguous translated residues. V3J clonotypes were defined as sequences sharing an identical inferred V gene, J gene, and CDR3 amino acid sequence. To compute the percentage overlap between repertoires, the number of shared unique clonotypes was divided by the size of the smaller repertoire. Three approaches were used to assess repertoire richness: RTK rarefaction, the Chao1 estimator, and Recon v2.1 estimates of unobserved clonotypes. Generation probabilities for all TCRbeta clonotypes obtained by the gDNA method from a handful of donors were computed using OLGA. This immuneACCESS table, as held by TCRdb, lists in-frame sequences with V and J called but not all clones. Of the missing ones, under half trace to an unresolved V gene in checked studies; the others have no known cause. V and J calls and clone size are those listed in that table; D and trimming were worked out from the DNA. A total of over a million clones appear in this sample, approximately 98% of them only once. Jointly, the top ten make up roughly 0.45% of the sample.

Measured from the cysteine to the phenylalanine, the CDR3 is 17 residues long. The CDR3 DNA has 51 bases and is translated from base 1. Relative to germline, V is missing 5 bases and J is missing 7 bases, with 16 bases of the junction outside any gene match. The germline V gene yields KGHSH for CDR1 and LQKENI for CDR2. The chain was built from TRBV18 and TRBJ2-3; TRBD2 matches 9 bases in the middle. The source is a man aged 30-40 years in good health. Sequenced material: naive CD4+ T cells sorted from blood. What the cell subset or site label conveys for this sample: CD45RA+ positively selected. CDR3 protein: CASSSLPRAGGPHTQYF. The nucleotide sequence reads as follows: TGTGCCAGCTCATCCCTCCCCCGAGCGGGAGGCCCCCATACGCAGTATTTT.